This T cell receptor beta chain was recovered during a study of control samples from healthy donors and cancer patients. This CDR3 region has 13 residues. Looked up from germline, CDR1 is ENHRY and CDR2 is SYGVKD. V gave up 6 bases and J gave up 6 bases, with 11 bases separating them. Method: immunoSEQ multiplex PCR; TCRdb's copy keeps in-frame clones and lacks some. This table has some 130,000 clones, 80% to 95% appearing once. The receptor comes from a man between 18 and 29 years old in good health. This chain uses TRBV10-3 with TRBJ2-2; D is unclear. The sequenced sample was blood. The CDR3 bases are TGTGCCATCAGCGGGCCTGGGGCCGGGGAGCTGTTTTTT. Residues: CAISGPGAGELFF.